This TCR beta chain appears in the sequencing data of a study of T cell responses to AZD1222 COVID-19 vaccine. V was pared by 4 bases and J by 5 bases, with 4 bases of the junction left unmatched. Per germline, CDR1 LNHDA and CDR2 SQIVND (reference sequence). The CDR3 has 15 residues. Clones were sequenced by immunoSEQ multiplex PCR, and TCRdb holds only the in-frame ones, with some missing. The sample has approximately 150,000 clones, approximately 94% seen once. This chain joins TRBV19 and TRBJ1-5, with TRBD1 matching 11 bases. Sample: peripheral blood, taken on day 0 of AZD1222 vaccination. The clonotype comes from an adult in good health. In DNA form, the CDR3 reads TGTGCCAGTAGTAGGACAGGGGGCCGGGATCAGCCCCAGCATTTT. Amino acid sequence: CASSRTGGRDQPQHF. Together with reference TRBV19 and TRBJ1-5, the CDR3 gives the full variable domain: DGGITQSPKYLFRKEGQNVTLSCEQNLNHDAMYWYRQDPGQGLRLIYYSQIVNDFQKGDIAEGYSVSREKKESFPLTVTSAQKNPTAFYLCASSRTGGRDQPQHFGDGTRLSIL.